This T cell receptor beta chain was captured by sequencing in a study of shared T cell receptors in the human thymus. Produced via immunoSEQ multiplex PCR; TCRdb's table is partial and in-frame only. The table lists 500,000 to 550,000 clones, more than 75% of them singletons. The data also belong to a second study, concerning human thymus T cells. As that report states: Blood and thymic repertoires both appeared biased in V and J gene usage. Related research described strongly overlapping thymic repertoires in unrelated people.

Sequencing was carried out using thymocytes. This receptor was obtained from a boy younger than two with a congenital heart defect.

The chain's CDR3 is CAIRTSGTDTQYF. CDR3 sequence (DNA): TGTGCCATACGGACTAGCGGCACAGATACGCAGTATTTT. The chain joins TRBV6-5 to TRBJ2-3; TRBD2 aligns across 9 bases. Looked up from germline, CDR1 is MNHEY and CDR2 is SVGAGI. V lost 10 bases to trimming and J lost 1 base; unmatched junction nucleotides: 3. The CDR3 sequence is 13 residues long.